The 28 T cell receptor beta chains below were found in one sample sequenced in a study of blood T cells in healthy people across ages. A sample-barcoded 5' primer and a J-beta primer mix were used in a second PCR of roughly 7 to 11 cycles. TCRdb independently ran MiXCR on the 5' RACE reads; one entry per CDR3 protein. The table has approximately 1.5 million distinct CDR3 sequences, about 42% seen once; the top ten hold less than 5%. The sequencing sample was made of blood. Source of these receptors: a woman in her late teens or twenties in good health.

This chain links TRBV7-8 with TRBJ1-4; 8 bases match TRBD1. V shed 5 bases, J shed 10 bases, and the junction held 9 bases outside the gene matches. In germline, CDR1 is SGHVS, CDR2 FQNEAQ. The CDR3 has 14 residues. Here the CDR3 reads CASSPLSTGGKLFF. CDR3 sequence (DNA): TGTGCCAGCAGCCCTCTCAGTACAGGGGGAAAACTGTTTTTT.

The V gene is TRBV14, the J gene TRBJ1-2; TRBD1 might be the D (5 bases). This CDR3 region has 17 residues. Germline V CDR1 and CDR2: SGHDN, FVKESK. V lost 0 bases and J 2 bases, leaving 16 bases between the germline ends. The CDR3 protein is CASSQDYYGGVNYGYTF. In nucleotides, the CDR3 is TGTGCCAGCAGCCAAGATTATTACGGGGGAGTAAACTATGGCTACACCTTC.

The rearrangement links TRBV6-5 to TRBJ2-3; 9 bases line up with TRBD2. Germline V gene sequence: CDR1 MNHEY, CDR2 SVGAGI. The J segment lost 5 bases and the V segment lost 6 bases, leaving 12 bases of the junction unmatched. This CDR3 is built from 16 residues. The CDR3: CASSPRWRGGIDTQYF. DNA of the CDR3: TGTGCCAGCAGCCCGCGGTGGCGGGGGGGAATAGATACGCAGTATTTT.

V and J are TRBV29-1 and TRBJ2-1, with no clear D. CDR3 size: 11 residues. Per the germline V gene, CDR1 is SQVTM and CDR2 is ANQGSEA. With 3 bases removed from V and 8 bases from J, the gap between germline ends came to 8 bases. The CDR3 is CSVDVVHEQFF. In DNA, the CDR3 is TGCAGCGTTGATGTCGTTCATGAGCAGTTCTTC.

The J gene is TRBJ2-1, the V gene TRBV7-8; 7 nucleotides align to TRBD1. J gave up 9 bases and V 5 bases, and 10 bases lay outside the gene matches. The CDR3 is 14 amino acids. The germline V gene has CDR1 SGHVS and CDR2 FQNEAQ. This chain's CDR3 is CASSLTGAFGEQFF. The CDR3 DNA sequence: TGTGCCAGCAGCCTAACAGGGGCTTTCGGTGAGCAGTTCTTC.

This clonotype showed up just a few times. The chain combines TRBV4-3 with TRBJ2-7; D is uncertain. Trimming pared 0 bases from V and 3 bases from J, leaving 12 bases between. The CDR3 is 15 amino acids. Germline CDR1 is LGHNA and CDR2 is YSLEER. DNA for the CDR3: TGCGCCAGCAGCCAAGATCCGTACTCAGGCTACGAGCAGTACTTC. Protein: CASSQDPYSGYEQYF.

This chain links TRBV27 with TRBJ2-1; D is uncertain. CDR3 length: 14 residues. The V gene lost 5 bases and the J gene lost 10 bases, with 18 bases spanning the gap. The germline gives CDR1 MNHEY, CDR2 SMNVEV (reference sequence). The CDR3 nucleotides are TGTGCCAGCAGTGAGCCCCATCTAGGGAAGGAGCAGTTCTTC. Protein product: CASSEPHLGKEQFF.

This clonotype has a handful of counts. The J gene is TRBJ1-1, the V gene TRBV5-1, with D uncertain. Germline assignment: CDR1 SGHRS and CDR2 YFSETQ. The V gene lost 0 bases and the J gene lost 5 bases, with 14 bases spanning the gap. CDR3 length: 15 residues. The CDR3 DNA reads as TGCGCCAGCAGCTTGGAAACAGCAAGGGAAACTGAAGCTTTCTTT. Translated: CASSLETARETEAFF.

This chain connects TRBV27 to TRBJ2-1, with a weak D call TRBD2 (5 bases). Germline CDR1 is MNHEY and CDR2 is SMNVEV (reference sequence). V was trimmed by 1 base and J by 0 bases, leaving 10 bases between them. CDR3 size: 16 residues. The CDR3 DNA is TGTGCCAGCAGTTTATATAGCGCGTACTCCTACAATGAGCAGTTCTTC. This gives the protein CASSLYSAYSYNEQFF.

This clonotype has more than one count but fewer than ten. The V and J genes are TRBV24-1 and TRBJ2-3; 10 bases line up with TRBD2. Germline CDR1 is KGHDR and CDR2 is SFDVKD. CDR3 length: 15 residues. The ends lost 3 bases at V and 3 bases at J; junction bases unmatched: 2. Written as DNA, the CDR3 is TGTGCCACCAGTGATCTAGCGGGAGTGACAGATACGCAGTATTTT. Translating it yields CATSDLAGVTDTQYF.

This clonotype was counted only a few times. This chain links TRBV12-3 or TRBV12-4 with TRBJ2-1; possible D gene TRBD1, 6 bases. The CDR3 has 15 amino acids. Trimming left V 6 bases short and J 7 bases short, with 19 bases between. The CDR3 region is CASRATGFGGNEQFF. In DNA, the CDR3 is TGTGCCAGCAGGGCTACAGGGTTCGGTGGGAATGAGCAGTTCTTC.

This chain joins TRBV4-2 and TRBJ1-2; the D is unclear. V lost 7 bases to trimming and J lost 4 bases, with 13 bases between them. Germline V gene data show CDR1 as LGHNA and CDR2 as YNFKEQ. CDR3 size: 13 residues. CDR3 loop: CASTPDPPYGYTF. In DNA form, the CDR3 reads TGTGCCAGCACCCCGGATCCGCCCTATGGCTACACCTTC.

The chain combines TRBV7-2 with TRBJ1-1; TRBD1 might be the D (6 bases). The CDR3 is 17 residues long. The germline V gene has CDR1 SGHTA and CDR2 FQGNSA. V gave up 1 base and J gave up 0 bases, with 15 bases separating them. As DNA, the CDR3 is TGTGCCAGCAGCTTAGTTGGGATGACAGGTTTGAACACTGAAGCTTTCTTT. Its translation is CASSLVGMTGLNTEAFF.

The chain uses TRBV7-8 and TRBJ2-2; D is unresolved. The CDR3 sequence is 15 residues long. Germline CDR1 and CDR2: SGHVS and FQNEAQ. V lost 5 bases and J lost 6, with 16 bases in between. CDR3 coding DNA: TGTGCCAGCAGCCCCGTTCTCAGGAATCCCGGGGAGCTGTTTTTT. Protein: CASSPVLRNPGELFF.

This clonotype has only a few counts. This chain joins TRBV29-1 and TRBJ2-1, with TRBD1 identical over 12 bases. Germline CDR1 and CDR2: SQVTM and ANQGSEA. After removal of 3 bases from V and 9 bases from J, the junction contained 12 bases not matched to a gene. The CDR3 consists of 16 residues. Here the CDR3 DNA reads TGCAGCGTTGACACACGAGGAGGGACAGGGGGCAGTGAGCAGTTCTTC. Translation: CSVDTRGGTGGSEQFF.

This clonotype appeared a few times. The chain has TRBV7-9 and TRBJ2-5; a weak D match, TRBD2 (7 bases). V lost 8 bases and J lost 2, with 21 bases in between. There are 16 residues in the CDR3. The germline gives CDR1 SEHNR, CDR2 FQNEAQ (reference sequence). CDR3 in DNA: TGTGCCAGCTCCCGGACCCCGGGGGGCCCACAAGAGACCCAGTACTTC. This translates into CASSRTPGGPQETQYF.

A remark on this clonotype: The junction differs from germline at one of its ends, possibly a read error. The chain uses TRBV15 and TRBJ2-3; D is ambiguous. The CDR3 length is 17 residues. Germline CDR1 is LNHNV and CDR2 is YYDKDF (reference sequence). CDR3 region: CAASRVVQFEGTDTQYF. CDR3 DNA: TGTGCCGCCAGCAGAGTAGTACAGTTTGAAGGCACAGATACGCAGTATTTT. The whole variable domain, filled in from reference TRBV15 and TRBJ2-3, reads DAMVIQNPRYQVTQFGKPVTLSCSQTLNHNVMYWYQQKSSQAPKLLFHYYDKDFNNEADTPDNFQSRRPNTSFCFLDIRSPGLGDTAMYLCAASRVVQFEGTDTQYFGPGTRLTVL.

This chain links TRBV7-9 with TRBJ2-7; TRBD2 aligns across 12 bases. The CDR3 runs to 16 residues. CDR1 is SEHNR and CDR2 is FQNEAQ in the germline V gene (reference sequence). The ends lost 4 bases at V and 4 bases at J; junction bases unmatched: 8. CDR3 in amino acids: CASSSSGLAGTYEQYF. The CDR3, as DNA: TGTGCCAGCAGCTCCTCCGGACTAGCGGGAACTTACGAGCAGTACTTC.

The rearrangement joins TRBV4-2 to TRBJ2-1, with TRBD2 identical over 12 bases. V lost 1 base and J lost 1; bases outside the gene matches: 2. The CDR3 runs 17 residues. From germline, CDR1 is LGHNA and CDR2 YNFKEQ. CDR3 amino acids: CASSQGLAGVSYNEQFF. CDR3 bases: TGTGCCAGCAGCCAAGGACTAGCGGGAGTGTCCTACAATGAGCAGTTCTTC.

The chain has TRBV4-1 and TRBJ2-3; 12 bases fit TRBD2. Per germline, CDR1 MGHRA and CDR2 YSYEKL. The trim removed 1 base at V and 3 bases at J, leaving 8 bases unmatched. This CDR3 is 18 amino acids long. CDR3 DNA: TGCGCCAGCAGCCAAGCGTACGGACTAGCGGGAAGTACAGATACGCAGTATTTT. Residues: CASSQAYGLAGSTDTQYF.

This chain joins TRBV20-1 and TRBJ1-2, with TRBD1 as a possible D gene (5 bases). Trimming stripped 0 bases from V and 4 bases from J, with 9 bases between. CDR1 and CDR2 from the germline V gene are DFQATT and SNEGSKA (reference sequence). The CDR3 sequence is 13 residues long. The CDR3 DNA is TGCAGTGCTAGAGATGGGGGGACCTATGGCTACACCTTC. This gives the protein CSARDGGTYGYTF.

This clonotype was counted a single time. This chain connects TRBV7-9 to TRBJ2-1; no clear D. The V gene lost 9 bases and the J gene lost 10 bases, with 10 bases spanning the gap. This CDR3 is built from 10 residues. Germline CDR1 and CDR2: SEHNR and FQNEAQ (reference sequence). The CDR3 DNA sequence: TGTGCCAGTCCCCCCGGGGAGCAGTTCTTC. Its protein product is CASPPGEQFF.

This clonotype was recorded a few times. This rearrangement joins TRBV4-3 to TRBJ1-4, with unresolved D. The ends were cut back, 2 bases at V and 4 bases at J, with 17 bases in the middle. The germline gives CDR1 LGHNA, CDR2 YSLEER. The CDR3 loop spans 17 amino acids. This CDR3 reads CASSQQGLGQFNEKLFF. CDR3 sequence (DNA): TGCGCCAGCAGCCAACAAGGCCTCGGGCAGTTTAATGAAAAACTGTTTTTT.

The gene calls are TRBV9 and TRBJ2-7, with D perhaps assigned TRBD1 or TRBD2 (5 bases each). CDR1 is SGDLS and CDR2 is YYNGEE in the germline V gene. Trimming removed 6 bases at V and 0 bases at J, with 19 bases between. The CDR3 is 16 amino acids. CDR3 residues: CASNFSRGKDSYEQYF. The CDR3 nucleotides read TGTGCCAGCAACTTCTCCCGGGGCAAGGACTCCTACGAGCAGTACTTC.

The chain recombines TRBV3-1 with TRBJ2-7; D may correspond to TRBD1 or TRBD2 (5 bases each). From germline, CDR1 is LGHDT and CDR2 YNNKEL (reference sequence). This CDR3 has 16 residues. The V and J ends lost 4 bases and 0 bases respectively, with 16 bases between them. CDR3 protein: CASSLGTAVLSYEQYF. The CDR3 bases are TGTGCCAGCAGCCTAGGGACGGCAGTACTCTCCTACGAGCAGTACTTC.

This clonotype occurred a few times. This rearrangement joins TRBV6-6 to TRBJ2-3; D not certain. This CDR3 spans 14 amino acids. In germline, CDR1 is MNHNY, CDR2 SVGAGI (reference sequence). Between the trimmed V and J ends, which lost 7 bases and 4 bases, there was a span of 15 bases. CDR3 nucleotide sequence: TGTGCCAGCATTATACATTCGTACGCAGATACGCAGTATTTT. Amino acids: CASIIHSYADTQYF.

This clonotype was recorded a few times. The chain carries TRBV6-2 or TRBV6-3 and TRBJ2-1; 9 positions agree with TRBD1. CDR1 and CDR2 from the germline V gene are MNHEY and SVGEGT. V dropped 4 bases and J dropped 7; count of bases not matched to a gene: 8. The CDR3 length is 15 residues. The CDR3 DNA reads as TGTGCCAGCAGTTGGGACAGGGTCGGATTAAATGAGCAGTTCTTC. As protein: CASSWDRVGLNEQFF.

This clonotype was found a few times. This chain uses TRBV20-1 with TRBJ2-5, with no clear D. Gene TRBJ2-7 matches the end of the DNA better, so the J call may be wrong. This CDR3 contains 11 residues. CDR1 is DFQATT and CDR2 is SNEGSKA in the germline V gene (reference sequence). CDR3 region: CSAIGHNEQYF. The CDR3 DNA reads TGCAGTGCTATAGGGCACAACGAGCAGTACTTC.